Here is one T cell receptor (beta chain) with its context. The data were taken from a study of cytomegalovirus exposure and HLA in healthy donors. Germline values: CDR1 LNHDA, CDR2 SQIVND (reference sequence). Trimming pared 1 base from V and 7 bases from J, leaving 17 bases between. The CDR3 contains 16 residues. Clones were sequenced by immunoSEQ multiplex PCR, and TCRdb holds only the in-frame ones, with some missing. The sample holds 250,000 to 400,000 clones, 70% to 90% seen once. This TCR was recovered from a man younger than 40 in good health and CMV-seronegative. The V call is TRBV19, the J call TRBJ1-5, with D maybe TRBD1 (6 bases). The sample was PBMCs. In DNA form, the CDR3 reads TGTGCCAGTAGTATAGTAGGGGGAATGGTTCGGCAGCCCCAGCATTTT. Encoded protein: CASSIVGGMVRQPQHF.